The present entry profiles one T cell receptor beta chain with its context. The PCR contained 60 Vbeta and 13 Jbeta primers. Clones were sequenced by immunoSEQ multiplex PCR, and TCRdb holds only the in-frame ones, with some missing. The data show about 190,000 clones, more than 85% seen once. These data belong to a study of cytomegalovirus exposure and HLA in healthy donors. The CDR3 spans 16 residues. Germline loops: CDR1 SEHNR, CDR2 FQNEAQ (reference sequence). V shed 6 bases, J shed 6 bases, and the junction held 10 bases outside the gene matches. Sample: PBMCs. This sequence originates from a woman younger than 30 in good health and CMV-seronegative. The chain couples TRBV7-9 to TRBJ2-1; 11 positions match TRBD2. The CDR3 here is CASRGTPGTSGNEQFF. CDR3 nucleotides: TGTGCCAGCAGGGGGACCCCCGGGACTAGCGGCAATGAGCAGTTCTTC.